This T cell receptor beta chain was documented in a study of T-cell memory formation after mild COVID-19. Study conclusions and caveats: The study found contracting CD4+ clones mainly in CM and EM and contracting CD8+ clones in EMRA. Some responding clones appeared in pre-infection memory, suggesting cross-reactive memory joined.

TCRdb processed the 5' RACE reads anew with MiXCR; each CDR3 protein has one entry. The sample lists about 190,000 distinct CDR3 sequences; 15% to 20% were seen once. V was clipped by 5 bases and J by 5 bases, with 15 bases between them. The CDR3 totals 15 residues. The sample holds a few counts of this clonotype. Its cognate antigen is unknown. This TCR came from an adult woman who had mild COVID-19 (a few samples of this study predate the infection). Cell type and time point are not known. The chain links TRBV12-3 or TRBV12-4 to TRBJ1-4; the D gene is possibly TRBD1 (6 bases). The sequenced sample was PBMCs or a T cell subset sorted from them (not recorded which). CDR3 nucleotides: TGTGCCAGCAGTCTACAGGACAGCGGAAATGAAAAACTGTTTTTT. This codes for CASSLQDSGNEKLFF.